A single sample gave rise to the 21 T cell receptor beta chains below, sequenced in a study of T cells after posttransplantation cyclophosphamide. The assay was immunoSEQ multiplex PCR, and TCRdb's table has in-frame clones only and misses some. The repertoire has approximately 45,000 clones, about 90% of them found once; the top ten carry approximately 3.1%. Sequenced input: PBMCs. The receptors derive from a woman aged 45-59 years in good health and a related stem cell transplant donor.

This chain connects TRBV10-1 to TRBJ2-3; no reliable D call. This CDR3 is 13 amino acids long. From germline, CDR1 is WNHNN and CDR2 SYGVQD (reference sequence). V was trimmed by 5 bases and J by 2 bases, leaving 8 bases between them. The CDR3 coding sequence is TGCGCCAGCAGTTCAGGTCCCACAGATACGCAGTATTTT. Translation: CASSSGPTDTQYF.

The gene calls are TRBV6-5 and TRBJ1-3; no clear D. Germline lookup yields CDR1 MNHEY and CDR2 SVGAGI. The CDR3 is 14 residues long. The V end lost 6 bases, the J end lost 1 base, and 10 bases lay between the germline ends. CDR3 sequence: CASSLYKSGNTIYF. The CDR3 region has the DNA TGTGCCAGCAGCCTATATAAATCTGGAAACACCATATATTTT.

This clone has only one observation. The CDR3 protein is CASSASGYTEAFF. CDR3 DNA: TGTGCCAGCAGCGCGTCCGGTTACACTGAAGCTTTCTTT. This chain connects TRBV11-2 to TRBJ1-1; D is uncertain. The germline gives CDR1 SGHAT, CDR2 FQNNGV. V lost 5 bases to trimming and J lost 3 bases, with 10 bases between them. CDR3 length: 13 amino acids.

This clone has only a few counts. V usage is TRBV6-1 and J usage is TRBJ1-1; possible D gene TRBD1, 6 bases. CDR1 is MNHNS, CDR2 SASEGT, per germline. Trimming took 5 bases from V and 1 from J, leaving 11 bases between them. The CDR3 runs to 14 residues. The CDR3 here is CASSRDTANTEAFF. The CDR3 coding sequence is TGTGCCAGCAGTCGGGACACGGCGAACACTGAAGCTTTCTTT.

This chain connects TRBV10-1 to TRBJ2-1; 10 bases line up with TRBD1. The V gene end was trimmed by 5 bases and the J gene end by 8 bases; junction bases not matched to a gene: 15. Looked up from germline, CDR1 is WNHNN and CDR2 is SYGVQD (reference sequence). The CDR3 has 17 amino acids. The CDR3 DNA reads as TGCGCCAGCAGTCGTCCCGGGACAGGGGTAGCTGGGGATGAGCAGTTCTTC. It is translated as CASSRPGTGVAGDEQFF.

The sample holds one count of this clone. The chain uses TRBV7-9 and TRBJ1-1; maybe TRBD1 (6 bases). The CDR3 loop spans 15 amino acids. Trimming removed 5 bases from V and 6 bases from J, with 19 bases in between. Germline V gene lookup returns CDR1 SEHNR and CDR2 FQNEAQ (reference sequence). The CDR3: CASSALGGRDAEAFF. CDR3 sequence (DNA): TGTGCCAGCAGCGCCCTCGGGGGGCGAGATGCTGAAGCTTTCTTT.

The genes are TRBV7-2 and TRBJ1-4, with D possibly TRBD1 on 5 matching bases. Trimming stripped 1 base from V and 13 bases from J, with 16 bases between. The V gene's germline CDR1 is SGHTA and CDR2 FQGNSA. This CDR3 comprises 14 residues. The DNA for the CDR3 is TGTGCCAGCAGCTTAGATGGGGAGGGGTTAGGACTGTTTTTT. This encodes CASSLDGEGLGLFF.

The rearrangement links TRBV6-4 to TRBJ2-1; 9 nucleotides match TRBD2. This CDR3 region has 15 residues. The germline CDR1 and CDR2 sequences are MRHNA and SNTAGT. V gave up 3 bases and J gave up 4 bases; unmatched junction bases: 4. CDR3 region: CASSDAGGSYNEQFF. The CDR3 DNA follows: TGTGCCAGCAGTGATGCGGGGGGGAGTTACAATGAGCAGTTCTTC.

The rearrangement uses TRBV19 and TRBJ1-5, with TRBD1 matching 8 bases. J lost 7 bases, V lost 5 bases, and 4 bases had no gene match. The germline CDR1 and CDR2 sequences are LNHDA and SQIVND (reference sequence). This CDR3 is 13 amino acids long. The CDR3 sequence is CASSSQGAQPQHF. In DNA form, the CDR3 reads TGTGCCAGTAGTTCCCAGGGGGCCCAGCCCCAGCATTTT.

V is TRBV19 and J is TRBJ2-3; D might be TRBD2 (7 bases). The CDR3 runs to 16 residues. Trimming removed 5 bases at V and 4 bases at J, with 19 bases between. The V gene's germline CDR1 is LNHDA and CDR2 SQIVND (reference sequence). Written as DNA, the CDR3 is TGTGCCAGTAGTGGGAGGGACACGGGCTTCGCAGATACGCAGTATTTT. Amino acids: CASSGRDTGFADTQYF. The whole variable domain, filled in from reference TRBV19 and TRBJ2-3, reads DGGITQSPKYLFRKEGQNVTLSCEQNLNHDAMYWYRQDPGQGLRLIYYSQIVNDFQKGDIAEGYSVSREKKESFPLTVTSAQKNPTAFYLCASSGRDTGFADTQYFGPGTRLTVL.

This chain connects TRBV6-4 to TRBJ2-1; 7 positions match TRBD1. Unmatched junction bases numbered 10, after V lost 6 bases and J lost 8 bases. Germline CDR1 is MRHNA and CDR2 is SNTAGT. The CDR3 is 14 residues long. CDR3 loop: CASRKTGPTDEQFF. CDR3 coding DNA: TGTGCCAGCAGAAAGACAGGGCCTACCGATGAGCAGTTCTTC.

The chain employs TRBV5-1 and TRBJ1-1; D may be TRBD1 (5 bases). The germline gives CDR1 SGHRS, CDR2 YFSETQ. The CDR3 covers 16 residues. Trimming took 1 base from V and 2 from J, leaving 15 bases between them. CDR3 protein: CASSLSQQESNTEAFF. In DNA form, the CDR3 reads TGCGCCAGCAGCTTGTCACAACAGGAAAGCAACACTGAAGCTTTCTTT.

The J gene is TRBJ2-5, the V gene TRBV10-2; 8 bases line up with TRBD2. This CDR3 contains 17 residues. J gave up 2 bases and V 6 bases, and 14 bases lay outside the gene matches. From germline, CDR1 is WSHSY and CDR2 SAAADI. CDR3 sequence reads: CASSPTGPRGGQETQYF. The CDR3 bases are TGCGCCAGCAGCCCCACCGGGCCTCGGGGGGGACAAGAGACCCAGTACTTC.

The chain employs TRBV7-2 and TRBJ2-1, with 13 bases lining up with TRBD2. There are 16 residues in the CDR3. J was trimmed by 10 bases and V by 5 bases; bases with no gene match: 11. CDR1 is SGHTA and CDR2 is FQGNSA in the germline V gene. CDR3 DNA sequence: TGTGCCAGCAGCGCAAAACTAGCGGGAGGGTGGGAGGAGCAGTTCTTC. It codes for CASSAKLAGGWEEQFF.

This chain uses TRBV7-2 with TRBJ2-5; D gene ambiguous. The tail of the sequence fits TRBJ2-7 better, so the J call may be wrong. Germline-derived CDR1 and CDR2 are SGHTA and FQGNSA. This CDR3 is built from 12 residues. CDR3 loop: CASSLDVYEQYF. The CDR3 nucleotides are TGTGCCAGCAGCTTAGACGTTTACGAGCAGTACTTC.

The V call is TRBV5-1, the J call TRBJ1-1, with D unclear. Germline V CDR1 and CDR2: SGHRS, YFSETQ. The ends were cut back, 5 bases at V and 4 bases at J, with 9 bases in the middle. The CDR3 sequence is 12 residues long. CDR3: CASSRSSTEAFF. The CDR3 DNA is TGCGCCAGCAGTCGGTCGAGCACTGAAGCTTTCTTT.

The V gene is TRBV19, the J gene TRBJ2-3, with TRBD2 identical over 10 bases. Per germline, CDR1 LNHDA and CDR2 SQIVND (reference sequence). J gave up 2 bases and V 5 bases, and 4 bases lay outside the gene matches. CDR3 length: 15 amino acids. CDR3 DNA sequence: TGTGCCAGTAGTGGGCTAGCGGGGGTCACAGATACGCAGTATTTT. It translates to CASSGLAGVTDTQYF.

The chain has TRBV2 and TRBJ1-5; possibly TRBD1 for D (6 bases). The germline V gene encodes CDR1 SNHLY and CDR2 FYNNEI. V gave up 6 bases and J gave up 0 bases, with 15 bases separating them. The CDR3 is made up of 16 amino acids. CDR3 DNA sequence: TGTGCCAGCAGGGAGGACAGCTCATATAGCAATCAGCCCCAGCATTTT. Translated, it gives CASREDSSYSNQPQHF.

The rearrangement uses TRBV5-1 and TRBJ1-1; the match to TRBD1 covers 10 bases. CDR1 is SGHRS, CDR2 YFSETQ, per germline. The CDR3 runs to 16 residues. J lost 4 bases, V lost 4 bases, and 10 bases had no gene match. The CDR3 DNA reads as TGCGCCAGCAGCCAGATCGGGACAGGGGTTCGCACTGAAGCTTTCTTT. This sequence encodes CASSQIGTGVRTEAFF.

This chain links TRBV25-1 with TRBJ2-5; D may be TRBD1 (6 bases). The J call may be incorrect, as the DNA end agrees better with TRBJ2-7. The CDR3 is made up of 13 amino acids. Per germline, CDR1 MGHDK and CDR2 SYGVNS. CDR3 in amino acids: CASGPRGSYEQYF. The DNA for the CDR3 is TGTGCCAGCGGGCCCAGGGGTTCCTACGAGCAGTACTTC.

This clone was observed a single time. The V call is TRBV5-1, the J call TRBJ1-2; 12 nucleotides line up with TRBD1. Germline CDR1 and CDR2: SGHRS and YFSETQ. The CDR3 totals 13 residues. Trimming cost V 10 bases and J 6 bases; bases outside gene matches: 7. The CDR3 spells CASRDRGRDGYTF. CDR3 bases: TGCGCCTCACGGGACAGGGGGCGGGATGGCTACACCTTC.